The 27 T cell receptor beta chains presented below share a single source sample, sequenced in a study of monozygotic twins with inflammatory bowel disease. From the 5' RACE reads, TCRdb lists one entry per CDR3 protein and no DNA. The sample has approximately 160,000 distinct CDR3 sequences, and its top ten clones hold just under 7.5%. Sequenced material: blood. The receptors shown here come from a human donor with ulcerative colitis or Crohn's disease, or a healthy co-twin of an affected twin (not recorded which).

The chain joins TRBV2 to TRBJ1-5; TCRdb proposes TRBD1, but this gene call is untestable without DNA. The CDR3 spans 15 residues. Germline V lookup: CDR1 SNHLY, CDR2 FYNNEI. The chain's CDR3 is CATSPRTGDGQPQHF.

The chain links TRBV5-5 to TRBJ1-4; TCRdb's D gene call, TRBD1, goes unchecked for lack of DNA. The CDR3 has 15 amino acids. Germline lookup yields CDR1 SGHKS and CDR2 YYEKEE (reference sequence). The CDR3 loop reads CASSWQGDPNEKLFF.

CDR3 protein: CAISGDRDYEQYF. This chain connects TRBV10-3 to TRBJ2-7; absent DNA, TCRdb's TRBD1 call cannot be checked. The CDR3 is 13 residues long. Per the germline V gene, CDR1 is ENHRY and CDR2 is SYGVKD.

The rearrangement uses TRBV29-1 and TRBJ2-1; TCRdb picks TRBD2, but there is no DNA to check that call. Germline V gives CDR1 SQVTM, CDR2 ANQGSEA. The CDR3 is 14 amino acids. CDR3 in amino acids: CSAPRTSGSDEQFF.

The gene calls are TRBV28 and TRBJ2-5; without DNA, the TCRdb call of TRBD2 cannot be checked. The CDR3 totals 14 residues. In germline, CDR1 is MDHEN, CDR2 SYDVKM. The CDR3: CASSGDYQMKTQYF.

The V and J genes are TRBV20-1 and TRBJ2-7; the TRBD2 assignment by TCRdb is unverifiable without DNA. The CDR3 length is 14 residues. Germline CDR1 is DFQATT and CDR2 is SNEGSKA (reference sequence). The CDR3 sequence is CSAREAGVFSEQYF.

This chain links TRBV5-1 with TRBJ1-4; TCRdb picks TRBD1, but there is no DNA to check that call. The CDR3 length is 17 residues. Per germline, CDR1 SGHRS and CDR2 YFSETQ. The CDR3 here is CASSFFGRGSGNEKLFF.

CDR3 region: CASSGGAGVSKNIQYF. The V and J genes are TRBV5-4 and TRBJ2-4; the TCRdb call, TRBD1, lacks DNA for checking. Germline V gene data show CDR1 as SGHNT and CDR2 as YYREEE (reference sequence). The CDR3 totals 16 residues.

The rearrangement links TRBV9 to TRBJ2-3; TCRdb lists TRBD2, though no DNA is available to test this call. The germline CDR1 and CDR2 sequences are SGDLS and YYNGEE. The CDR3 length is 16 residues. The CDR3 is CASSEGLAGGVDTQYF.

The rearrangement uses TRBV3-1 and TRBJ1-6. Germline V gives CDR1 LGHDT, CDR2 YNNKEL (reference sequence). This CDR3 comprises 12 residues. The CDR3 here is CASSQRNSPLHF.

The chain links TRBV5-1 to TRBJ2-2. Germline CDR1 SGHRS, CDR2 YFSETQ. The CDR3 length is 12 residues. This CDR3 is CASSQNTGELFF.

The chain has TRBV6-1 and TRBJ2-5; there is no DNA to check the TCRdb D call of TRBD2. Germline values: CDR1 MNHNS, CDR2 SASEGT. The CDR3 is 17 amino acids. The CDR3 loop reads CASSGGLAGGPPETQYF.

V usage is TRBV7-2 and J usage is TRBJ1-1. CDR1 and CDR2 (germline): SGHTA, FQGNSA. This CDR3 spans 11 amino acids. Here the CDR3 reads CASSQKFEAFF.

The rearrangement links TRBV7-3 to TRBJ2-2; the TCRdb call, TRBD2, lacks DNA for checking. The CDR3 sequence is 16 residues long. The germline V gene encodes CDR1 SGHTA and CDR2 FQGTGA. The CDR3 reads CASSLTLAGNTGELFF.

This chain's CDR3 is CASSYASGLSTDTQYF. V usage is TRBV6-5 and J usage is TRBJ2-3; there is no DNA to check the TCRdb D call of TRBD2. Germline loops: CDR1 MNHEY, CDR2 SVGAGI. CDR3 length: 16 amino acids.

The chain links TRBV5-4 to TRBJ2-7; TCRdb lists TRBD2, though no DNA is available to test this call. The CDR3 loop spans 15 amino acids. Germline V CDR1 and CDR2: SGHNT, YYREEE (reference sequence). This CDR3 is CASSFSGGGSYEQYF.

The chain recombines TRBV7-9 with TRBJ1-2; lacking DNA, the TRBD1 call made by TCRdb goes unchecked. Germline V gene lookup returns CDR1 SEHNR and CDR2 FQNEAQ (reference sequence). The CDR3 has 13 residues. CDR3 in amino acids: CASSAGTGTGYTF.

The V and J genes are TRBV3-1 and TRBJ2-4; TCRdb proposes TRBD2, but this gene call is untestable without DNA. The CDR3 runs 21 residues. Germline V CDR1 and CDR2: LGHDT, YNNKEL (reference sequence). CDR3 region: CASSQDPVLAGGLLAKNIQYF.

The genes are TRBV28 and TRBJ2-2; TCRdb's assignment of TRBD1 cannot be checked, as there is no DNA. The germline V gene has CDR1 MDHEN and CDR2 SYDVKM. This CDR3 is 13 amino acids long. The CDR3 loop is CASSLLQGYELFF.

V usage is TRBV27 and J usage is TRBJ2-3. CDR1 is MNHEY and CDR2 is SMNVEV in the germline V gene (reference sequence). The CDR3 consists of 14 residues. The CDR3 loop is CASSLLESTDTQYF.

The J gene is TRBJ2-1, the V gene TRBV5-1; TCRdb selects TRBD1, and the lack of DNA leaves this call unchecked. The CDR3 loop spans 15 amino acids. Germline assignment: CDR1 SGHRS and CDR2 YFSETQ. The CDR3 region is CASSNAPSSYNEQFF.

V gene TRBV30 combines with J gene TRBJ1-2; with no DNA, the TCRdb D assignment of TRBD1 cannot be verified. Germline V gene sequence: CDR1 GTSNPN, CDR2 SVGIG (reference sequence). This CDR3 contains 15 residues. The CDR3: CAWRSARQGREGYTF.

The rearrangement links TRBV9 to TRBJ2-3. The CDR3 has 12 amino acids. Germline V gives CDR1 SGDLS, CDR2 YYNGEE. CDR3 in amino acids: CASSVEADTQYF.

V gene TRBV25-1 combines with J gene TRBJ1-5. CDR3 length: 15 amino acids. Germline CDR1 reads MGHDK; CDR2 reads SYGVNS. CDR3 region: CASSVSNYPDQPQHF.

V usage is TRBV10-3 and J usage is TRBJ2-5; TCRdb gives TRBD2 as the D gene, but with no DNA this cannot be confirmed. The germline gives CDR1 ENHRY, CDR2 SYGVKD. CDR3 size: 11 residues. CDR3 sequence reads: CATRAQETQYF.

The CDR3 sequence is CASTPTNPNYGYTF. The chain couples TRBV19 to TRBJ1-2. This CDR3 is built from 14 residues. Germline lookup yields CDR1 LNHDA and CDR2 SQIVND (reference sequence).

V and J are TRBV18 and TRBJ2-5; TCRdb indicates TRBD1, and absent DNA this call remains unverified. The CDR3 contains 15 residues. Germline CDR1 is KGHSH and CDR2 is LQKENI. CDR3: CASSPRTGGGETQYF.